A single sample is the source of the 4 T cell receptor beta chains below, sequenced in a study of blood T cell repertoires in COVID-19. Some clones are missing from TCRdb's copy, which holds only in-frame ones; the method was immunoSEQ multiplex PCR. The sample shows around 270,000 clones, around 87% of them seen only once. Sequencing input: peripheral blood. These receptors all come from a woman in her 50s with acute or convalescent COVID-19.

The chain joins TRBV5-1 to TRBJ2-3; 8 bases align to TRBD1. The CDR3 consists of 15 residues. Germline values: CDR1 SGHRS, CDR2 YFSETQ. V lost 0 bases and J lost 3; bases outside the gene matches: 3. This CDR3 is CASSLDRGLTDTQYF. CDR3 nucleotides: TGCGCCAGCAGCTTGGACAGGGGGTTGACAGATACGCAGTATTTT.

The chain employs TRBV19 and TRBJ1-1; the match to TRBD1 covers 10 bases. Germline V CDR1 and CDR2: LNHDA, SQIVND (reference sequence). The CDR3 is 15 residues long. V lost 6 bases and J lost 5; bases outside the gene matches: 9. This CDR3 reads CASSKRTGGVTEAFF. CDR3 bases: TGTGCCAGTAGCAAACGGACAGGGGGTGTTACTGAAGCTTTCTTT.

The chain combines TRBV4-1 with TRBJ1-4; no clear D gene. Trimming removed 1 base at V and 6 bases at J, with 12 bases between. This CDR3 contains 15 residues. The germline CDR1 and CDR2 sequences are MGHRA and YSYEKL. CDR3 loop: CASSQGGLEDEKLFF. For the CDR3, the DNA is TGCGCCAGCAGCCAAGGTGGGTTGGAGGATGAAAAACTGTTTTTT.

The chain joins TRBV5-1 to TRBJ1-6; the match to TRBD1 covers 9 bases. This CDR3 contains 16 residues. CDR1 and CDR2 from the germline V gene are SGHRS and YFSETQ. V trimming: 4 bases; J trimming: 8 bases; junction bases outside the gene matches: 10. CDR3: CASSPLGQGGYSPLHF. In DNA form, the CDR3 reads TGCGCCAGCAGCCCCCTGGGACAGGGTGGTTATTCACCCCTCCACTTT.